These 2 T cell receptor beta chains originate from one sample sequenced in a study of vaccination and CD4 T cells after COVID-19. TCRdb processed the PCR reads anew with MiXCR; each CDR3 protein has one entry. The data hold 30,000 or so distinct CDR3 sequences, with about 47% observed a single time. Time point: late sampling 161 to 241 days after vaccination in a few convalescent patients. Sequences were derived from CD4+ T cells from blood, sampled about 7 months after SARS-CoV-2 vaccination. All receptors come from a human donor who had recovered from COVID-19.

This clonotype was seen a few times. The genes are TRBV20-1 and TRBJ1-5; 9 positions agree with TRBD1. The CDR3 is 14 residues long. V dropped 6 bases and J dropped 6; count of bases not matched to a gene: 9. Germline lookup yields CDR1 DFQATT and CDR2 SNEGSKA (reference sequence). As DNA, the CDR3 is TGCAGTGCAAACTCCGGGACAGGGATTCAGCCCCAGCATTTT. Protein: CSANSGTGIQPQHF.

The V call is TRBV27, the J call TRBJ2-7; D ambiguous. Germline V gives CDR1 MNHEY, CDR2 SMNVEV (reference sequence). The CDR3 totals 14 residues. Between the trimmed V and J ends, which lost 5 bases and 7 bases, there was a span of 18 bases. Here the CDR3 reads CASSLMGPRLEQYF. The CDR3 DNA follows: TGTGCCAGCAGTCTGATGGGCCCCAGACTGGAGCAGTACTTC.